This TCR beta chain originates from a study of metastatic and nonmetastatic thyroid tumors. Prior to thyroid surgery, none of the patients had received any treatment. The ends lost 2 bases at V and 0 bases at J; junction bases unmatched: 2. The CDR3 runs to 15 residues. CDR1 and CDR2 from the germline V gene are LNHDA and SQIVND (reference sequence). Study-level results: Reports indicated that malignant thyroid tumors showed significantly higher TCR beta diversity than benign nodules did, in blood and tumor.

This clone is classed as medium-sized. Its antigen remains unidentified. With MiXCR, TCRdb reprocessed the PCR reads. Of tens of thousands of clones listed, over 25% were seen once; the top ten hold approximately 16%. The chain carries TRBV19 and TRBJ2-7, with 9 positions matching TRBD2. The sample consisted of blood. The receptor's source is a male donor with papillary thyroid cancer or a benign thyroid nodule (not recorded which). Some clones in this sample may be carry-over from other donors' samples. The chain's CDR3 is CASSILAGSSYEQYF. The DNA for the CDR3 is TGTGCCAGTAGTATACTAGCGGGGTCCTCCTACGAGCAGTACTTC.